This TCR beta chain was retrieved from a study of shared clonotypes between healthy human individuals. The CDR3 has 14 amino acids. Germline V gene data show CDR1 as SGHAT and CDR2 as FQDESV (reference sequence). The ends were cut back, 8 bases at V and 3 bases at J, with 14 bases in the middle. Study-wide findings and caveats: The sole specimen, blood, was sampled, and tissue repertoires likely differ.

About this clone itself: Its cognate antigen is unknown.

Profiled with immunoSEQ multiplex PCR; TCRdb holds only in-frame clones, not every one. The profile shows millions of clones, 85% to 95% of them singletons. The healthy adult donors were HIV-negative and reported no recent acute infections or vaccinations. This clonotype was sampled from a man between 18 and 29 years old in good health. This chain uses TRBV11-1 with TRBJ2-1, with D tentatively TRBD2 (6 bases). Sequenced input: naive CD4+ T cells sorted from blood. Subset meaning: CD45RA+ positively selected. CDR3 residues: CASGPGDHYNEQFF. Here the CDR3 DNA reads TGTGCCAGCGGTCCGGGGGACCACTACAATGAGCAGTTCTTC.